A single sample is the source of the 8 T cell receptor beta chains below, sequenced in a study of a mutant IDH1 vaccine in newly diagnosed glioma. For these receptors, no antigen is known. The table came from immunoSEQ multiplex PCR; TCRdb's copy has only in-frame clones and leaves some out. The repertoire holds 35,000 or so clones, around 83% seen once, with roughly 22% in the top ten. Time point meaning: week 5, during vaccination. Vaccination used 300 ug of mutant IDH1 20-mer peptide per dose, with topical imiquimod. Sequencing was performed on PBMCs, taken from a glioma patient whose treatment included an IDH1 peptide vaccine. Receptors were obtained from a young man with glioma.

J is TRBJ2-5 and V is TRBV9, with 10 bases lining up with TRBD2. The CDR3 covers 14 residues. V trimming: 0 bases; J trimming: 5 bases; junction bases outside the gene matches: 1. CDR1 and CDR2 (germline): SGDLS, YYNGEE. This CDR3 reads CASSVGSGRETQYF. The CDR3 DNA reads TGTGCCAGCAGCGTAGGTAGCGGGAGGGAGACCCAGTACTTC.

The V and J genes are TRBV25-1 and TRBJ2-5, with 8 bases lining up with TRBD2. Per germline, CDR1 MGHDK and CDR2 SYGVNS. With 6 bases clipped from V and 5 bases from J, the junction kept 14 bases outside the gene matches. CDR3 length: 16 residues. The CDR3: CASSRMKGGLEETQYF. The CDR3 nucleotides are TGTGCCAGCAGCCGCATGAAGGGGGGACTAGAGGAGACCCAGTACTTC.

The V and J genes are TRBV19 and TRBJ1-6; D may be TRBD1 (5 bases). The CDR3 spans 13 residues. V was shortened by 4 bases and J by 9 bases, with 10 bases between the two germline ends. Germline-derived CDR1 and CDR2 are LNHDA and SQIVND (reference sequence). This CDR3 reads CASSTGRGSPLHF. In DNA, the CDR3 is TGTGCCAGTAGTACAGGGAGGGGTTCACCCCTCCACTTT.

This rearrangement joins TRBV5-1 to TRBJ1-4; perhaps TRBD1 as D (5 bases). The CDR3 is made up of 16 amino acids. Deletions cut 3 bases from V and 3 bases from J, with 15 bases between. Germline V gene data show CDR1 as SGHRS and CDR2 as YFSETQ. The CDR3 reads CASSYESGLANEKLFF. Written as DNA, the CDR3 is TGCGCCAGCAGCTATGAGTCAGGGTTGGCTAATGAAAAACTGTTTTTT. Using reference TRBV5-1 and TRBJ1-4 for the parts outside the CDR3, the full variable domain is KAGVTQTPRYLIKTRGQQVTLSCSPISGHRSVSWYQQTPGQGLQFLFEYFSETQRNKGNFPGRFSGRQFSNSRSEMNVSTLELGDSALYLCASSYESGLANEKLFFGSGTQLSVL.

J is TRBJ2-5 and V is TRBV18; D is uncertain. The CDR3 consists of 12 residues. CDR1 and CDR2 (germline): KGHSH, LQKENI. V was cut by 3 bases and J by 2 bases, with 4 bases left in between. CDR3 sequence reads: CASSPLQETQYF. Written as DNA, the CDR3 is TGTGCCAGCTCACCGTTACAAGAGACCCAGTACTTC.

V gene TRBV28 combines with J gene TRBJ2-2; 8 nucleotides match TRBD2. Looked up from germline, CDR1 is MDHEN and CDR2 is SYDVKM. After removal of 3 bases from V and 2 bases from J, the junction contained 5 bases not matched to a gene. This CDR3 region has 16 residues. The DNA of the CDR3 is TGTGCCAGCAGTTTCGTTAGCGGGGTAAACACCGGGGAGCTGTTTTTT. Translation gives CASSFVSGVNTGELFF.

The rearrangement links TRBV11-2 to TRBJ1-4; TRBD1 matches at 8 bases. From germline, CDR1 is SGHAT and CDR2 FQNNGV. The V and J ends lost 5 bases and 8 bases, in that order; junction bases with no gene match: 7. The CDR3 consists of 14 residues. The CDR3 sequence: CASSRQGLKEKLFF. CDR3 sequence (DNA): TGTGCCAGCAGCCGACAGGGGTTAAAAGAAAAACTGTTTTTT.

The V gene is TRBV4-1, the J gene TRBJ2-1; 9 positions match TRBD2. Trimming took 0 bases from V and 7 from J; bases not matched to a gene: 16. CDR1 is MGHRA, CDR2 YSYEKL, per germline. The CDR3 is 19 amino acids. The CDR3 region has the DNA TGCGCCAGCAGCCAAGACCCCCCCAGGGCGGGGGGGCCCGAGAATGAGCAGTTCTTC. Its protein is CASSQDPPRAGGPENEQFF.